This note documents a single T cell receptor (beta chain) sequence. This clonotype has a count of ten or more. Its antigen has not been determined. It has no much larger one-base neighbor in the sample; base qualities were not kept. The germline ends are 7 bases apart after V is trimmed by 3 bases and J by 5 bases. Reading the germline V gene gives CDR1 SGHAT and CDR2 FQNNGV. The CDR3 has 12 amino acids, counting the end cysteine and phenylalanine. Left in the record is the CDR3 DNA by itself, 36 bases read in frame from the first base. For repertoire sequencing, TCR beta CDR3 regions were amplified from RNA transcripts. HTBI primers and the Qiagen OneStep RT-PCR kit were used in a first-round RT-PCR, which was followed by a second-round multiplex PCR, size selection and purification. Libraries were sequenced paired-end with 100 bp reads on an Illumina HiSeq2000. In the source study's methods: SOAPnuke was used for read processing, and reads with adapters, uncalled bases, a mean Phred below 15, or no exact constant-primer or identifier match were discarded. COPE v1.2.5 was used to merge the high-quality paired reads. Each unique nucleotide sequence was defined as a clonotype, and clonotypes were aligned to IMGT TRB V, D and J references with MiTCR v1.1. The analysis was limited to V-J combinations with a frequency above 0.0001, which together covered 98% to 99.2% of repertoires. A TCR clonal expansion and chaos score per V-J combination was defined as the ratio of F50 clonal expansion to chaos observed in the TCRdist matrix. Welch's t-statistics and random forest were used to reduce features to 13 V-J combinations, which were fed into a naive Bayes classifier. The similarity between thyroid and blood repertoires was quantified using the Morisita-Horn index. The public reads were reprocessed in TCRdb via fastp at Q25 and MiXCR, keeping in-frame beta chains. Under each unique CDR3 protein, matching rows form one entry showing the most common genes and DNA. The V and J calls here are based on TCRdb, not the publication. This sample has around 1.1 million distinct CDR3 sequences in its table, and roughly two fifths of those were observed once. The top ten constitute over 8.5% of the sample.

These data come from a study of Graves' ophthalmopathy and Graves' hyperthyroidism (dated by TCRdb to 2016 to 2018). Regarding the research as a whole: A patient counted as having stable hyperthyroidism if there was no progression to ophthalmopathy within 18 months of follow-up. An independent validation cohort comprised fewer than 20 hyperthyroidism patients and some 16 patients who later progressed from hyperthyroidism to ophthalmopathy. In roughly six hyperthyroidism patients, the T-cell repertoires found in thyroid tissue were compared with those found in blood. The study used TCR beta repertoire signatures to distinguish Graves' ophthalmopathy from Graves' hyperthyroidism and to predict progression to ophthalmopathy. To explore V-J signatures distinguishing ophthalmopathy from hyperthyroidism, a discovery set of roughly 100 patients (around 42 ophthalmopathy, 55 to 60 stable hyperthyroidism) was enrolled. Following sampling, methimazole starting at 30 mg daily was administered to hyperthyroidism patients, and high-dose intravenous methylprednisolone was administered to ophthalmopathy patients. In total, 135 blood samples were TCR-sequenced: roughly 45 ophthalmopathy, some 75 hyperthyroidism and approximately 17 hyperthyroidism-to-ophthalmopathy patients.

Study-wide findings and limitations: In validation, the model predicted ophthalmopathy progression with less than 71% sensitivity and less than 80% specificity; 12 predicted patients were CT-confirmed with GO in a median of 6.5 months. No statistical method was used to set the sample size in advance, and the investigators knew which group each participant was assigned to. Ophthalmopathy was separated from stable hyperthyroidism by the 13-signature model with 85% to 90% sensitivity and about 81% specificity in cross-validation and with 80%/75% in the test set. Among expanded thyroid clonotypes with frequency above 0.001, most also showed up in blood, which suggests that blood repertoires may reflect the thyroid immune response.

Hyperthyroidism patients were newly diagnosed, with disease duration under 2 months, and aged 18 to 65 years. Patients were excluded if they had other autoimmune diseases, uncontrolled infections, pregnancy or lactation. Clinical symptoms, serum thyroxine, TRAb, thyroid ultrasound and orbital computed tomography formed the basis of the diagnosis. Total RNA was extracted with Trizol reagent and quality-checked on an Agilent 2100 Bioanalyzer. The sample comprised peripheral blood or thyroid tissue (not recorded which). The sequence links TRBV11-2 to TRBJ1-2; the D segment could be TRBD1, given 5 matching bases. This TCR was recovered from an adult man with Graves' hyperthyroidism. The CDR3 has the sequence CASSFDSYGYTF. The sequenced DNA is TGTGCCAGCAGCTTTGACAGTTATGGCTACACCTTC.